This entry lists 27 T cell receptor beta chains sequenced from one sample in a study of CD8+CD57+ T cells in acquired aplastic anemia. For CDR3 and TCR beta VDJ profiling, genomic DNA was the template used. TCRdb reprocessed the reads with MiXCR, giving one entry per CDR3 protein. The sample holds about 220,000 distinct CDR3 sequences, 30% to 40% seen once. Input material: sorted CD4+, CD8+, or CD8+CD57+ T cells (not recorded which) from PBMCs. The receptors come from a human donor in good health, serving as a control.

This clonotype was detected ten times or more. This sequence joins TRBV20-1 and TRBJ2-3; D may match TRBD1 or TRBD2 (5 bases each). CDR3 length equals 12 residues. CDR1 and CDR2 (germline): DFQATT, SNEGSKA (reference sequence). V lost 6 bases and J lost 7, with 14 bases in between. CDR3 coding DNA: TGCAGTGCAAGGGACCTCGGATATACGCAGTATTTT. This codes for CSARDLGYTQYF.

Many counts were recorded for this clonotype. The rearrangement links TRBV5-8 to TRBJ2-7, with 12 positions matching TRBD1. CDR3 length: 15 amino acids. The germline CDR1 and CDR2 sequences are SGHTS and YDEGEE. Trimming at V came to 4 bases and at J to 5 bases, leaving 7 bases not matched to a gene. CDR3 region: CASSKGDRGRDEQYF. In nucleotides, the CDR3 is TGTGCCAGCAGCAAGGGGGACAGGGGGCGGGACGAGCAGTACTTC.

This clonotype was found a few times. This chain joins TRBV12-3 or TRBV12-4 and TRBJ1-2; D not certain. This CDR3 is 13 amino acids long. The V and J ends lost 6 bases and 4 bases respectively, with 12 bases between them. CDR3 DNA: TGTGCCAGCAGCTTACCCGGAGGCTATGGCTACACCTTC. Its translation is CASSLPGGYGYTF.

This clonotype has ten or more counts. The gene calls are TRBV19 and TRBJ2-7, with D unclear. V gave up 3 bases and J gave up 3 bases, with 12 bases separating them. The CDR3 covers 14 residues. CDR1 LNHDA and CDR2 SQIVND come from the germline V gene (reference sequence). As DNA, the CDR3 is TGTGCCAGTAGTATGGATATTGGGGACTACGAGCAGTACTTC. Protein: CASSMDIGDYEQYF.

This clonotype occurred many times. The gene calls are TRBV2 and TRBJ2-1, with D hard to call. Germline V gene sequence: CDR1 SNHLY, CDR2 FYNNEI. The CDR3 contains 17 residues. V lost 3 bases and J 0 bases, leaving 15 bases between the germline ends. The CDR3 loop reads CASSEVLLRSSYNEQFF. The CDR3 coding sequence is TGTGCCAGCAGTGAGGTCTTGCTCCGTAGCTCCTACAATGAGCAGTTCTTC.

This clonotype was detected a few times. A read error is possible here, since a much larger clone lies one base away. This chain joins TRBV9 and TRBJ2-5; D is possibly TRBD2 (5 bases). The CDR3 is 13 amino acids. Germline V gene sequence: CDR1 SGDLS, CDR2 YYNGEE. Trimming removed 3 bases from V and 3 bases from J, with 9 bases in between. CDR3 DNA: TGTGCCAGCAGCGAAACGACTAAAGAGACCCAGTACTTC. Protein product: CASSETTKETQYF.

The chain carries TRBV10-2 and TRBJ2-1, with D possibly being TRBD1 (6 bases). This CDR3 spans 14 amino acids. Per germline, CDR1 WSHSY and CDR2 SAAADI. The V end lost 6 bases, the J end lost 4 bases, and 13 bases lay between the germline ends. The CDR3 spells CASRGTRTYNEQFF. Written as DNA, the CDR3 is TGCGCCAGCAGAGGGACACGCACTTACAATGAGCAGTTCTTC.

Ten or more counts support this clonotype. J is TRBJ1-5 and V is TRBV19; the D gene is possibly TRBD1 (6 bases). CDR1 is LNHDA, CDR2 SQIVND, per germline (reference sequence). V lost 7 bases and J lost 3, with 13 bases in between. The CDR3 runs to 14 residues. The CDR3 protein is CASTSPGANQPQHF. DNA for the CDR3: TGTGCCAGTACTTCGCCGGGGGCCAATCAGCCCCAGCATTTT.

This clonotype has only a few counts. The gene calls are TRBV12-3 or TRBV12-4 and TRBJ2-5; 10 nucleotides align to TRBD1. Trimming took 6 bases from V and 5 from J; bases not matched to a gene: 12. This CDR3 region has 16 residues. The CDR3 DNA reads as TGTGCCAGCAGCTCGAGCCGGGACAGGGGTTCGGAGACCCAGTACTTC. Encoded protein: CASSSSRDRGSETQYF.

The chain employs TRBV29-1 and TRBJ2-7; weak D call: TRBD2 (6 bases). V was shortened by 5 bases and J by 3 bases, with 17 bases between the two germline ends. Germline V gene sequence: CDR1 SQVTM, CDR2 ANQGSEA. This CDR3 contains 14 residues. The CDR3 region is CSVLGTFSHYEQYF. The CDR3 DNA sequence: TGCAGCGTTCTCGGGACTTTCTCACACTACGAGCAGTACTTC.

Concerning this clonotype: An end of the junction does not agree with germline; a read error may underlie this. The chain joins TRBV4-1 to TRBJ2-1; no definite D call. CDR1 is MGHRA, CDR2 YSYEKL, per germline. The length of the CDR3 is 15 residues. CDR3 region: CASSQELGRSNEQFF. CDR3 DNA: TGTGCCAGCAGCCAAGAGCTTGGACGCTCTAATGAGCAGTTCTTC.

This clonotype was recorded only once. The rearrangement links TRBV2 to TRBJ1-2, with D uncertain. CDR3 length: 14 residues. The V end lost 6 bases, the J end lost 10 bases, and 21 bases lay between the germline ends. CDR1 SNHLY and CDR2 FYNNEI come from the germline V gene. CDR3 sequence (DNA): TGTGCCAGCAGCTCAGGATCTGCGGCTTTGGACTACACCTTC. Translating gives CASSSGSAALDYTF.

A remark on this clonotype: Being one base from a much bigger clone, this may be a read error. V gene TRBV2 combines with J gene TRBJ1-3; D may be TRBD1 (5 bases). Germline loops: CDR1 SNHLY, CDR2 FYNNEI. This CDR3 has 16 amino acids. V shed 7 bases and J shed 2 bases, with 18 bases lying between them. CDR3 DNA sequence: TGTGCCAGCATGGGGGAAGGTCTTACTACTGGAAACACCATATATTTT. It yields the protein CASMGEGLTTGNTIYF.

The rearrangement links TRBV7-8 to TRBJ2-5; the match to TRBD1 covers 10 bases. Trimming at V came to 6 bases and at J to 5 bases, leaving 6 bases not matched to a gene. The CDR3 runs 14 residues. Per the germline V gene, CDR1 is SGHVS and CDR2 is FQNEAQ. This CDR3 reads CASRIRDRGETQYF. For the CDR3, the DNA is TGTGCCAGCAGGATCCGGGACAGGGGTGAGACCCAGTACTTC.

There are a few counts of this clonotype. CDR3 nucleotide sequence: TGCAGTGCGCCCCTCTCAAGGGGTCGCGCTAATGAAAAACTGTTTTTT. As protein: CSAPLSRGRANEKLFF. V is TRBV20-1 and J is TRBJ1-4; D possibly corresponds to TRBD1 (5 bases). Deletions cut 6 bases from V and 3 bases from J, with 20 bases between. Looked up from germline, CDR1 is DFQATT and CDR2 is SNEGSKA (reference sequence). This CDR3 comprises 16 residues.

This clonotype was detected many times. The chain combines TRBV7-2 with TRBJ1-2; D ambiguous. Germline CDR1 reads SGHTA; CDR2 reads FQGNSA. V lost 1 base and J 2 bases, leaving 8 bases between the germline ends. The CDR3 has 14 residues. CDR3 sequence reads: CASSLVGRNYGYTF. The DNA of the CDR3 is TGTGCCAGCAGCTTAGTGGGCAGGAACTATGGCTACACCTTC.

About this clonotype itself: A much bigger clone sits one base away, suggesting this may be a read error. The V gene is TRBV29-1, the J gene TRBJ2-7; no firm D call. V was trimmed by 7 bases and J by 3 bases, leaving 7 bases between them. This CDR3 has 10 amino acids. Germline-derived CDR1 and CDR2 are SQVTM and ANQGSEA. The CDR3 nucleotides are TGCAGCGCCCTCGGCTACGAGCAGTACTTC. Protein: CSALGYEQYF.

This sequence joins TRBV10-1 and TRBJ2-2; 8 nucleotides agree with TRBD2. J gave up 8 bases and V 4 bases, and 3 bases lay outside the gene matches. The CDR3 has 13 amino acids. Germline V gives CDR1 WNHNN, CDR2 SYGVQD (reference sequence). The DNA for the CDR3 is TGCGCCAGCAGTGCGATAGCGGGAGGGGAGCTGTTTTTT. Translation gives CASSAIAGGELFF.

As for this clonotype: This may be a read error: a much more frequent sequence differs by one nucleotide. CDR3 nucleotide sequence: TGCGCCAGCACCCCGATGGTAGCGGGGGCCGTGGGAGATACGCGGTATTTT. Translated: CASTPMVAGAVGDTRYF. The J gene is TRBJ2-3, the V gene TRBV5-1, with 9 nucleotides matching TRBD2. The CDR3 has 17 residues. From germline, CDR1 is SGHRS and CDR2 YFSETQ.

There are a few counts of this clonotype. V usage is TRBV2 and J usage is TRBJ1-1, with a weak D call TRBD1 (6 bases). The CDR3 is made up of 13 amino acids. Germline-derived CDR1 and CDR2 are SNHLY and FYNNEI. Trimming cost V 5 bases and J 6 bases, with 13 bases left between them. The CDR3 bases are TGTGCCAGCAGTTTTGCGGGGGCAGCTGAAGCTTTCTTT. Translating it yields CASSFAGAAEAFF.

There are many counts of this clonotype. The rearrangement links TRBV10-3 to TRBJ2-1; 12 nucleotides match TRBD2. The V gene's germline CDR1 is ENHRY and CDR2 SYGVKD. With V trimmed by 6 bases and J by 8 bases, 5 bases remained unmatched. This CDR3 has 14 residues. The CDR3 bases are TGTGCCATCAGGGGACTAGCGGGCATCGATGAGCAGTTCTTC. Translation gives CAIRGLAGIDEQFF.

This clonotype came up many times. The V and J genes are TRBV20-1 and TRBJ2-5, with TRBD2 matching over 8 bases. Germline lookup yields CDR1 DFQATT and CDR2 SNEGSKA (reference sequence). There are 16 residues in the CDR3. With V trimmed by 3 bases and J by 5 bases, 14 bases remained unmatched. CDR3 sequence reads: CSARGLAGPTGETQYF. CDR3 coding DNA: TGCAGTGCTAGGGGCTTAGCGGGGCCTACGGGGGAGACCCAGTACTTC.

Regarding this clonotype: A much more abundant neighbour one base away suggests this may be a read error. J is TRBJ2-1 and V is TRBV19; D is possibly TRBD1 (5 bases). Germline V CDR1 and CDR2: LNHDA, SQIVND (reference sequence). This CDR3 has 17 residues. The V end lost 4 bases, the J end lost 2 bases, and 18 bases lay between the germline ends. CDR3 protein: CASSTLGVSPPYNEQFF. In DNA form, the CDR3 reads TGTGCCAGTAGTACTTTAGGGGTTTCACCGCCCTACAATGAGCAGTTCTTC.

There are many counts of this clonotype. The rearrangement links TRBV7-2 to TRBJ2-7; tentative D call: TRBD1 (6 bases). The germline CDR1 and CDR2 sequences are SGHTA and FQGNSA. The length of the CDR3 is 15 residues. Trimming removed 4 bases at V and 3 bases at J, with 16 bases between. The CDR3 protein is CASSSKDRPNYEQYF. The CDR3 nucleotides are TGTGCCAGCAGCTCAAAGGACAGACCCAACTACGAGCAGTACTTC. The variable domain in full, with the rest retrieved from reference TRBV7-2 and TRBJ2-7, is GAGVSQSPSNKVTEKGKDVELRCDPISGHTALYWYRQSLGQGLEFLIYFQGNSAPDKSGLPSDRFSAERTGGSVSTLTIQRTQQEDSAVYLCASSSKDRPNYEQYFGPGTRLTVT.

In regard to this clonotype: A much larger clonotype is one base distant, so this may be a read error. The rearrangement joins TRBV6-1 to TRBJ1-2; tentatively, D is TRBD1 (6 bases). This CDR3 spans 13 amino acids. Germline V gene data show CDR1 as MNHNS and CDR2 as SASEGT. The CDR3 spells CASSEVTGNGNTF. The CDR3 DNA is TGTGCCAGCAGCGAGGTCACAGGGAATGGCAACACCTTC.

This clonotype was observed at least ten times. J is TRBJ1-1 and V is TRBV19; D gene ambiguous. Per germline, CDR1 LNHDA and CDR2 SQIVND (reference sequence). The V end was cut by 5 bases, the J end by 2 bases, with 18 bases between. The CDR3 totals 16 residues. The CDR3 sequence: CASSEGFGRENTEAFF. CDR3 DNA: TGTGCCAGTAGTGAGGGTTTTGGGCGGGAAAACACTGAAGCTTTCTTT.

This clonotype showed up just a few times. This sequence joins TRBV19 and TRBJ2-4; tentative D call: TRBD1 (7 bases). V gave up 4 bases and J gave up 4 bases, with 20 bases separating them. Germline lookup yields CDR1 LNHDA and CDR2 SQIVND (reference sequence). This CDR3 has 17 amino acids. The CDR3 spells CASSTPLATGKKNIQYF. The CDR3 DNA sequence: TGTGCCAGTAGTACCCCCCTAGCGACAGGGAAGAAAAACATTCAGTACTTC. Full variable domain (outside the CDR3, taken from reference TRBV19 and TRBJ2-4): DGGITQSPKYLFRKEGQNVTLSCEQNLNHDAMYWYRQDPGQGLRLIYYSQIVNDFQKGDIAEGYSVSREKKESFPLTVTSAQKNPTAFYLCASSTPLATGKKNIQYFGAGTRLSVL.